A selection of T cell receptor beta chains follows, all from one sample in a study of OX40 agonist ivuxolimab in advanced cancers. The method was immunoSEQ multiplex PCR; TCRdb's version includes in-frame clones alone and lacks a portion of them. The table lists fewer than 100,000 clones, approximately 90% of them singletons. Sample: CD4+ or CD8+ T cells sorted from blood, taken in a trial of the OX40 agonist ivuxolimab. The receptors come from an adult with an advanced solid tumor such as melanoma, head and neck, liver or kidney cancer. The CDR3 runs from the conserved cysteine through the conserved F or W. A D gene is named only where the DNA matches it firmly. Not every row has a clone size; where given, it reads once, few, many or a size class.

D	J	size	V	DNA	CDR3
-	TRBJ1-3	-	TRBV2	TGTGCCAGCAGGGAATTAATCTCTGCCCCTGGAAACACCATATATTTT	CASRELISAPGNTIYF
TRBD1	TRBJ2-5	-	TRBV19	TGTGCCAGTAGTATTAGGGGGGACAGGGGGCTTGAGACCCAGTACTTC	CASSIRGDRGLETQYF
-	TRBJ2-2	-	TRBV10-3	TGTGCCATCAGTGAGGGCAGGGGGGCCGGGGAGCTGTTTTTT	CAISEGRGAGELFF
-	TRBJ2-5	-	TRBV18	TGTGCCAGCTCACCATACAGGGGCCGGGGGGAGACCCAGTACTTC	CASSPYRGRGETQYF
TRBD1	TRBJ1-6	-	TRBV7-8	TGTGCCAGCAGCTTAGTCGTCGGGACAGGACCAAATAATTCACCCCTCCACTTT	CASSLVVGTGPNNSPLHF
-	TRBJ1-2	-	TRBV15	TGTGCCACCAGCAGAGCGGGGGGCTACACCTTC	CATSRAGGYTF
TRBD1	TRBJ1-6	few	TRBV27	TGTGCCAGCAGTCCCGGACAGGGTTGGAATTCACCCCTCCACTTT	CASSPGQGWNSPLHF
-	TRBJ1-5	once	TRBV6-6	TGTGCCAGCAGTAGGGACACCAATCAGCCCCAGCATTTT	CASSRDTNQPQHF
-	TRBJ1-1	-	TRBV5-1	TGCGCCAGCAGCTTGACCGGGACAACAGAGGGGGAAGCTTTCTTT	CASSLTGTTEGEAFF
-	TRBJ1-5	-	TRBV15	TGTGCCACCAGCAGAAATACAGGTGAGAATCAGCCCCAGCATTTT	CATSRNTGENQPQHF
-	TRBJ2-5	-	TRBV6-1	TGTGCCAGCAGTGCCGCGTGGGGGGGCCTAATAGGAACCCAGTACTTC	CASSAAWGGLIGTQYF
-	TRBJ1-1	-	TRBV7-3	TGTGCCAGCAGTCAACAGCCCGGCTACTTGAACACTGAAGCTTTCTTT	CASSQQPGYLNTEAFF
-	TRBJ2-7	-	TRBV5-1	TGCGCCAGCAGCCACACGACAGGTTACGAGCAGTACTTC	CASSHTTGYEQYF
-	TRBJ2-7	-	TRBV19	TGTGCCAGTAGTATAGGGCCTTCAGGGGGAGGCTACGAGCAGTACTTC	CASSIGPSGGGYEQYF
-	TRBJ1-1	-	TRBV7-8	TGTGCCAGCAGCTTAGCGGGGCGGACGGACACTGAAGCTTTCTTT	CASSLAGRTDTEAFF
-	TRBJ1-2	-	TRBV10-3	TGTGCCATCAGTGACCACCAGAGGGGTGAGGGCTACACCTTC	CAISDHQRGEGYTF
-	TRBJ1-1	-	TRBV6-4	TGTGCCAGCAGTCCCGGGGGTCCAACAACTGAAGCTTTCTTT	CASSPGGPTTEAFF
-	TRBJ2-2	once	TRBV7-9	TGTGCCAGCAGCTTTAGGGGACACTGGAACACCGGGGAGCTGTTTTTT	CASSFRGHWNTGELFF
TRBD1	TRBJ1-5	few	TRBV9	TGTGCCAGCAGCGCGCGCGGACAGGTGAATCAGCCCCAGCATTTT	CASSARGQVNQPQHF
-	TRBJ1-3	-	TRBV6-5	TGTGCCAGCAACTCAAACCGAGGAAACACCATATATTTT	CASNSNRGNTIYF
TRBD1	TRBJ1-1	-	TRBV10-3	TGTGCCTCGGGCCGACAGGGGTTAGAAGCTTTCTTT	CASGRQGLEAFF
TRBD2	TRBJ2-2	few	TRBV11-2	TGTGCCAGCAGCTTAAACGCGGGGGGGAGCACCGGGGAGCTGTTTTTT	CASSLNAGGSTGELFF
-	TRBJ2-3	-	TRBV4-1	TGCGCCAGCAGCCAAACAAGACTCCCCTCGGCAGATACGCAGTATTTT	CASSQTRLPSADTQYF
-	TRBJ1-1	few	TRBV5-5	TGTGCCAGCAGCTTGGCAGGGACCAAATTGGCTGAAGCTTTCTTT	CASSLAGTKLAEAFF
TRBD1	TRBJ2-1	once	TRBV11-2	TGTGCCAGCATCGTCCCGGGACAGGGAGAAGGGCAGTTCTTC	CASIVPGQGEGQFF
-	TRBJ2-2	-	TRBV5-1	TGCGCCAGCAGCTTGGCGTGGATACAGGGAGGAACCGGGGAGCTGTTTTTT	CASSLAWIQGGTGELFF
-	TRBJ1-3	-	TRBV11-2	TGTGCCAGCAGCCGCTTAATCCCGGAGGACACCATATATTTT	CASSRLIPEDTIYF
-	TRBJ2-3	-	TRBV2	TGTGCCAGCAGCCCCAGGGTAGCCACAGATACGCAGTATTTT	CASSPRVATDTQYF
TRBD1	TRBJ1-1	-	TRBV6-6	TGTGCCAGCAGTTACTCGGGGACAGGATCGAACACTGAAGCTTTCTTT	CASSYSGTGSNTEAFF
-	TRBJ1-1	few	TRBV28	TGTGCCAGCAGTTTAGAGGTCACTGAAGCTTTCTTT	CASSLEVTEAFF
-	TRBJ2-3	-	TRBV6-1	TGTGCCAGCAGTGACGTCGGCGGACCTAGCACAGATACGCAGTATTTT	CASSDVGGPSTDTQYF
-	TRBJ1-2	-	TRBV7-2	TGTGCCAGCAGCTTGTCAGTATTCTATGGCTACACCTTC	CASSLSVFYGYTF
-	TRBJ2-3	-	TRBV10-3	TGTGCCATCAGACAGGGTCTTAGAACAGATACGCAGTATTTT	CAIRQGLRTDTQYF
-	TRBJ1-1	-	TRBV29-1	TGCAGCGTTTCAGGTACCGAGAACACTGAAGCTTTCTTT	CSVSGTENTEAFF
-	TRBJ2-6	-	TRBV6-1	TGTGCCAGCAGTGAGGGGCCTGACTCTGCCTCTGGGGCCAACGTCCTGACTTTC	CASSEGPDSASGANVLTF
-	TRBJ1-1	few	TRBV5-1	TGCGCCAGCAGCTTGGAGGTGAACACTGAAGCTTTCTTT	CASSLEVNTEAFF
-	TRBJ2-1	-	TRBV10-3	TGTGCCATCAGTGAATTACGGGGATACAATGAGCAGTTCTTC	CAISELRGYNEQFF
-	TRBJ1-2	-	TRBV11-2	TGTGCCAGCAGCTTAGACCCGGTGGGCGCTGGCTACACCTTC	CASSLDPVGAGYTF
-	TRBJ2-5	-	TRBV12-5	TGTGCTAGTGCCTCGACGGACCAAGAGACCCAGTACTTC	CASASTDQETQYF
-	TRBJ1-1	-	TRBV5-1	TGCGCCAGCAGCTTGGGGAGGGGTGGGAACACTGAAGCTTTCTTT	CASSLGRGGNTEAFF
-	TRBJ2-3	-	TRBV11-2	TGTGCCAGCAGCTTCCGGGGGGATACGCAGTATTTT	CASSFRGDTQYF
-	TRBJ2-3	-	TRBV6-6	TGTGCCAGCAGCCGCCCGGGCACAGATACGCAGTATTTT	CASSRPGTDTQYF
-	TRBJ1-6	-	TRBV4-3	TGCGCCAGCAGCCAAGATGTAGGGACCCGTCGCAACTTT	CASSQDVGTRRNF
-	TRBJ2-5	-	TRBV5-4	TGTGCCAGCAGCCTGGCGCAGGTTGGTCAAGAGACCCAGTACTTC	CASSLAQVGQETQYF
-	TRBJ1-3	once	TRBV9	TGTGCCAGCAGCGTTCGCGGGGACTTCTCTGGAAACACCATATATTTT	CASSVRGDFSGNTIYF
-	TRBJ2-1	-	TRBV6-1	TGTGCCAGCAGTGACGTTAGGGGCAGTACAGCCTACAATGAGCAGTTCTTC	CASSDVRGSTAYNEQFF
-	TRBJ2-5	-	TRBV6-5	TGTGCCAGCAGTCTGACTAGTGGGGGGGCGGAGACCCAGTACTTC	CASSLTSGGAETQYF
TRBD1	TRBJ1-5	-	TRBV19	TGTGCCAGTACCAAGGACAGGGCTAGCAATCAGCCCCAGCATTTT	CASTKDRASNQPQHF
-	TRBJ2-6	-	TRBV28	TGTGCCAGCAGTTTATGGAAACCGTTGGGAAGATTTGACTCTGGGGCCAACGTCCTGACTTTC	CASSLWKPLGRFDSGANVLTF
-	TRBJ1-6	-	TRBV5-1	TGCGCCAGCAGCTTGGAAGGGGAGGGTAATTCACCCCTCCACTTT	CASSLEGEGNSPLHF
-	TRBJ1-2	-	TRBV18	TGTGCCAGCTCGGACGGGAACTATGGCTACACCTTC	CASSDGNYGYTF